Listed below are T cell receptor beta chains from one sample, sequenced in a study of identifying expanded T cells in peripheral blood. The repertoire was sequenced with immunoSEQ multiplex PCR; TCRdb's copy has only in-frame clones and lacks some. The sample lists more than 80,000 clones, approximately 88% occurring once. Sequenced material: blood. The receptors here all came from a person aged 18-70 years in good health. CDR3s include the opening cysteine and the closing phenylalanine or tryptophan. The order of the fields is V gene, D gene, J gene, clone size, CDR3 DNA, CDR3 protein. The D gene is left open where the match is weak. The listing skips clone size in some rows; elsewhere it reads once, few, many or a size class.

v_call: TRBV25-1; d_call: -; j_call: TRBJ1-4; clone_size: -; cdr3_nt: TGTGCCAGCAGTGAGGTGACAAGTAATGAAAAACTGTTTTTT; cdr3_aa: CASSEVTSNEKLFF
v_call: TRBV18; d_call: -; j_call: TRBJ2-3; clone_size: -; cdr3_nt: TGTGCCAGCTCACGGGACTGGGGAGCGGCAGATACGCAGTATTTT; cdr3_aa: CASSRDWGAADTQYF
v_call: TRBV7-3; d_call: -; j_call: TRBJ2-2; clone_size: -; cdr3_nt: TGTGCCAGCAGCCCCGCCAAGAACACCGGGGAGCTGTTTTTT; cdr3_aa: CASSPAKNTGELFF
v_call: TRBV7-3; d_call: -; j_call: TRBJ1-6; clone_size: few; cdr3_nt: TGTGCCAGCAGCTTGGAGGGCCCAGGTTCACCCCTCCACTTT; cdr3_aa: CASSLEGPGSPLHF
v_call: TRBV11-3; d_call: TRBD1; j_call: TRBJ2-3; clone_size: -; cdr3_nt: TGTGCCAGCAGCACTGGACAGGTCAGCACAGATACGCAGTATTTT; cdr3_aa: CASSTGQVSTDTQYF
v_call: TRBV19; d_call: -; j_call: TRBJ2-7; clone_size: -; cdr3_nt: TGTGCCAGTAGTAACCCAGGGCTTCCCAGTTCCTACGAGCAGTACTTC; cdr3_aa: CASSNPGLPSSYEQYF
v_call: TRBV19; d_call: -; j_call: TRBJ1-4; clone_size: -; cdr3_nt: TGTGCCAGTACCGACAGTTTTCATGAAAAACTGTTTTTT; cdr3_aa: CASTDSFHEKLFF
v_call: TRBV30; d_call: TRBD1; j_call: TRBJ1-5; clone_size: -; cdr3_nt: TGTGCCTGGCGGGCCAAGGGACAGGGGGAGAGTCAGCCCCAGCATTTT; cdr3_aa: CAWRAKGQGESQPQHF
v_call: TRBV9; d_call: TRBD2; j_call: TRBJ2-1; clone_size: -; cdr3_nt: TGTGCCAGCAGCGTAACAGCGGGAGAATATGAGCAGTTCTTC; cdr3_aa: CASSVTAGEYEQFF
v_call: TRBV7-2; d_call: TRBD2; j_call: TRBJ2-2; clone_size: once; cdr3_nt: TGTGCCAGCAGCTCAAATCCGGGGGGGAGCACCGGGGAGCTGTTTTTT; cdr3_aa: CASSSNPGGSTGELFF
v_call: TRBV9; d_call: -; j_call: TRBJ2-7; clone_size: -; cdr3_nt: TGTGCCAGCAGCGTAGTGAGGGGCAGGGCGTCCTACGAGCAGTACTTC; cdr3_aa: CASSVVRGRASYEQYF
v_call: TRBV10-3; d_call: -; j_call: TRBJ1-5; clone_size: -; cdr3_nt: TGTGCCATCAGCCCAGGGGCGGTAGGGGTTAGCAATCAGCCCCAGCATTTT; cdr3_aa: CAISPGAVGVSNQPQHF
v_call: TRBV27; d_call: TRBD2; j_call: TRBJ2-7; clone_size: once; cdr3_nt: TGTGCCAGCAGCAAGTTAAGGAGCGGGGGGCAGAGTCCCGAGCAGTACTTC; cdr3_aa: CASSKLRSGGQSPEQYF
v_call: TRBV18; d_call: -; j_call: TRBJ2-2; clone_size: -; cdr3_nt: TGTGCCAGCTCACCCTTGATCACAGATAACACCGGGGAGCTGTTTTTT; cdr3_aa: CASSPLITDNTGELFF
v_call: TRBV4-3; d_call: -; j_call: TRBJ2-7; clone_size: -; cdr3_nt: TGCGCCAGCAGCCAAGATCTGGGGGCAGGGTACGAGCAGTACTTC; cdr3_aa: CASSQDLGAGYEQYF
v_call: TRBV4-1; d_call: -; j_call: TRBJ2-3; clone_size: -; cdr3_nt: TGCGCCAGCAGCGAGATACTCGATACGCAGTATTTT; cdr3_aa: CASSEILDTQYF
v_call: TRBV6-1; d_call: -; j_call: TRBJ2-5; clone_size: -; cdr3_nt: TGTGCCAGCAGTGAAGCGATGGACACAGCCACCCAGTACTTC; cdr3_aa: CASSEAMDTATQYF
v_call: TRBV30; d_call: TRBD1; j_call: TRBJ1-2; clone_size: few; cdr3_nt: TGTGCCTGGAGTGACCTAGGGACAGGGGTACATGGCTACACCTTC; cdr3_aa: CAWSDLGTGVHGYTF
v_call: TRBV7-2; d_call: -; j_call: TRBJ2-7; clone_size: -; cdr3_nt: TGTGCCAGCAGCTTAGGGGGAGGCTTGCTCTACGAGCAGTACTTC; cdr3_aa: CASSLGGGLLYEQYF
v_call: TRBV7-2; d_call: -; j_call: TRBJ2-7; clone_size: -; cdr3_nt: TGTGCCAGCAGCTTAGGGGCCCCGCCTTCCTACGAGCAGTACTTC; cdr3_aa: CASSLGAPPSYEQYF
v_call: TRBV19; d_call: TRBD2; j_call: TRBJ2-6; clone_size: -; cdr3_nt: TGTGCCAGTAGTGTGGGACTAGCGGGGGCCCTCTCTGGGGCCAACGTCCTGACTTTC; cdr3_aa: CASSVGLAGALSGANVLTF
v_call: TRBV5-6; d_call: -; j_call: TRBJ1-1; clone_size: -; cdr3_nt: TGTGCCAGCAGCTTGGGGTTCAACACTGAAGCTTTCTTT; cdr3_aa: CASSLGFNTEAFF
v_call: TRBV6-6; d_call: TRBD1; j_call: TRBJ2-1; clone_size: -; cdr3_nt: TGTGCCAGCATCCCGGGACAGGGGGCCTATGAGCAGTTCTTC; cdr3_aa: CASIPGQGAYEQFF
v_call: TRBV13; d_call: -; j_call: TRBJ2-7; clone_size: -; cdr3_nt: TGTGCCAGCAGCTTAACAGGGTGGGCTTTCGCTCCATCAAAATCCTACGAGCAGTACTTC; cdr3_aa: CASSLTGWAFAPSKSYEQYF
v_call: TRBV29-1; d_call: -; j_call: TRBJ1-1; clone_size: -; cdr3_nt: TGCAGCGTTGCGACGGAGGGCACTGAAGCTTTCTTT; cdr3_aa: CSVATEGTEAFF
v_call: TRBV7-9; d_call: TRBD2; j_call: TRBJ2-5; clone_size: -; cdr3_nt: TGTGCCAGCAGCTTAACGGGAGGGGAAACATTCACCCAGTACTTC; cdr3_aa: CASSLTGGETFTQYF
v_call: TRBV6-5; d_call: -; j_call: TRBJ1-2; clone_size: -; cdr3_nt: TGTGCCAGCAGTCCACGGACGGACTCCTATGGCTACACCTTC; cdr3_aa: CASSPRTDSYGYTF
v_call: TRBV19; d_call: -; j_call: TRBJ1-5; clone_size: -; cdr3_nt: TGTGCCAGTAGCGGACGGGGCAATCAGCCCCAGCATTTT; cdr3_aa: CASSGRGNQPQHF
v_call: TRBV6-6; d_call: TRBD1; j_call: TRBJ2-7; clone_size: -; cdr3_nt: TGTGCCAGCAGTTACCGGACAGGGTTTTACGAGCAGTACTTC; cdr3_aa: CASSYRTGFYEQYF
v_call: TRBV5-4; d_call: -; j_call: TRBJ2-5; clone_size: -; cdr3_nt: TGTGCCAGCAGCGCTCGTATCCAAGAGACCCAGTACTTC; cdr3_aa: CASSARIQETQYF
v_call: TRBV11-2; d_call: -; j_call: TRBJ2-3; clone_size: -; cdr3_nt: TGTGCCAGCAGCTTAGTCCCAGGGTCCACAGATACGCAGTATTTT; cdr3_aa: CASSLVPGSTDTQYF
v_call: TRBV6-1; d_call: -; j_call: TRBJ1-5; clone_size: -; cdr3_nt: TGTGCCAGCAGTGCCCCCCCGGGTTATAGCAATCAGCCCCAGCATTTT; cdr3_aa: CASSAPPGYSNQPQHF
v_call: TRBV5-1; d_call: -; j_call: TRBJ1-2; clone_size: -; cdr3_nt: TGCGCCAGCAGCTTGGACACATCTTCAGGGGATAACTATGGCTACACCTTC; cdr3_aa: CASSLDTSSGDNYGYTF
v_call: TRBV28; d_call: -; j_call: TRBJ2-1; clone_size: -; cdr3_nt: TGTGCCAGCAGTTTATTCTCGTTAAGGGGCGGGGACTCCTACAATGAGCAGTTCTTC; cdr3_aa: CASSLFSLRGGDSYNEQFF
v_call: TRBV19; d_call: TRBD1; j_call: TRBJ1-2; clone_size: -; cdr3_nt: TGTGCCAGTACTATGGGGACAGGAGGGACCTATGGCTACACCTTC; cdr3_aa: CASTMGTGGTYGYTF
v_call: TRBV5-1; d_call: TRBD1; j_call: TRBJ1-3; clone_size: -; cdr3_nt: TGCGCCAGCAGCGCAACAGGGACAGGGAGAAACACCATATATTTT; cdr3_aa: CASSATGTGRNTIYF
v_call: TRBV6-5; d_call: -; j_call: TRBJ2-2; clone_size: -; cdr3_nt: TGTGCCACCGGAAGGGGACTGAACACCGGGGAGCTGTTTTTT; cdr3_aa: CATGRGLNTGELFF
v_call: TRBV16; d_call: -; j_call: TRBJ2-7; clone_size: -; cdr3_nt: TGTGCCAGCAGCCCTACGCCCGGGAAGTTCTACGAGCAGTACTTC; cdr3_aa: CASSPTPGKFYEQYF
v_call: TRBV5-5; d_call: -; j_call: TRBJ2-3; clone_size: -; cdr3_nt: TGTGCCAGCAGAGTTGACCCTCGCACAGATACGCAGTATTTT; cdr3_aa: CASRVDPRTDTQYF
v_call: TRBV7-7; d_call: -; j_call: TRBJ2-5; clone_size: -; cdr3_nt: TGTGCCAGCAGCTTAGCTTTGGGCGGGGGCCACCAAGAGACCCAGTACTTC; cdr3_aa: CASSLALGGGHQETQYF
v_call: TRBV6-9; d_call: -; j_call: TRBJ1-1; clone_size: -; cdr3_nt: TGTGCCAGCAGTTATGGGCGACAGAACACTGAAGCTTTCTTT; cdr3_aa: CASSYGRQNTEAFF
v_call: TRBV28; d_call: -; j_call: TRBJ2-7; clone_size: -; cdr3_nt: TGTGCCAGCAGCTGGGAGGGGAGGGGGTCGTACGAGCAGTACTTC; cdr3_aa: CASSWEGRGSYEQYF
v_call: TRBV5-8; d_call: -; j_call: TRBJ1-5; clone_size: -; cdr3_nt: TGTGCCAGCAGCTTGTATCCGGGGGCGAAACAATACGGTCAGCCCCAGCATTTT; cdr3_aa: CASSLYPGAKQYGQPQHF
v_call: TRBV6-5; d_call: -; j_call: TRBJ1-3; clone_size: -; cdr3_nt: TGTGCCAGCAGTTTCGGGGGCTCCGGAAACACCATATATTTT; cdr3_aa: CASSFGGSGNTIYF
v_call: TRBV9; d_call: -; j_call: TRBJ2-7; clone_size: -; cdr3_nt: TGTGCCAGCAGCGTATCAGGGATTTCCTACGAGCAGTACTTC; cdr3_aa: CASSVSGISYEQYF
v_call: TRBV5-1; d_call: -; j_call: TRBJ2-5; clone_size: -; cdr3_nt: TGCGCCAGCAGCTTGGATGGGACGCCCGTGGAGACCCAGTACTTC; cdr3_aa: CASSLDGTPVETQYF
v_call: TRBV5-1; d_call: TRBD2; j_call: TRBJ2-3; clone_size: -; cdr3_nt: TGCGCCTGTTCTAATCGGGGGGACCTTACAGATACGCAGTATTTT; cdr3_aa: CACSNRGDLTDTQYF
v_call: TRBV5-4; d_call: -; j_call: TRBJ1-6; clone_size: -; cdr3_nt: TGTGCCAGCAGCATTATGCATGGGGAACATTCACCCCTCCACTTT; cdr3_aa: CASSIMHGEHSPLHF
v_call: TRBV30; d_call: -; j_call: TRBJ2-5; clone_size: -; cdr3_nt: TGTGCCTGGAGTGTGGGCAGCCAAGAGACCCAGTACTTC; cdr3_aa: CAWSVGSQETQYF
v_call: TRBV30; d_call: TRBD1; j_call: TRBJ1-4; clone_size: -; cdr3_nt: TGTGCCTGGAGTGCCTTGGACAGGGGGGAAAAACTGTTTTTT; cdr3_aa: CAWSALDRGEKLFF
v_call: TRBV6-6; d_call: -; j_call: TRBJ2-1; clone_size: once; cdr3_nt: TGTGCCAGCGGGAGAGGGTACAATGAGCAGTTCTTC; cdr3_aa: CASGRGYNEQFF
v_call: TRBV19; d_call: -; j_call: TRBJ1-5; clone_size: once; cdr3_nt: TGTGCCAGTAGTCCCATGGACAGATTCAATCAGCCCCAGCATTTT; cdr3_aa: CASSPMDRFNQPQHF
v_call: TRBV29-1; d_call: TRBD1; j_call: TRBJ1-2; clone_size: -; cdr3_nt: TGCAGCGCCCGGACAGGGGAATATGGCTACACCTTC; cdr3_aa: CSARTGEYGYTF
v_call: TRBV6-6; d_call: -; j_call: TRBJ1-6; clone_size: -; cdr3_nt: TGTGCCAGCAGTTACTCCGGGGGGCCTAACCATTCACCCCTCCACTTT; cdr3_aa: CASSYSGGPNHSPLHF
v_call: TRBV11-3; d_call: TRBD2; j_call: TRBJ2-5; clone_size: -; cdr3_nt: TGTGCCAGCAGCTTAAGGGGCGGGGGGCAAGAGACCCAGTACTTC; cdr3_aa: CASSLRGGGQETQYF
v_call: TRBV30; d_call: TRBD2; j_call: TRBJ2-7; clone_size: -; cdr3_nt: TGTGCCTGGGGGGGGACTAGCGGGACCTACGAGCAGTACTTC; cdr3_aa: CAWGGTSGTYEQYF
v_call: TRBV6-1; d_call: -; j_call: TRBJ2-3; clone_size: -; cdr3_nt: TGTGCCAGCAGTGAAGGGGAAAGGGATACGCAGTATTTT; cdr3_aa: CASSEGERDTQYF